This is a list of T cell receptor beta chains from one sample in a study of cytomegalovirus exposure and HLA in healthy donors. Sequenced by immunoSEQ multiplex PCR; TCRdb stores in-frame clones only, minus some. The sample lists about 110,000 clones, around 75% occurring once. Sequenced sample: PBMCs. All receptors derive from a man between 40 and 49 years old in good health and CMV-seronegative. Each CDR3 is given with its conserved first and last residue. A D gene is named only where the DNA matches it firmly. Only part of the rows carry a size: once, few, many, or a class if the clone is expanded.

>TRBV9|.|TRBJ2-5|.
CASSVLAGQLETQYF
TGTGCCAGCAGCGTACTTGCTGGACAGCTAGAGACCCAGTACTTC
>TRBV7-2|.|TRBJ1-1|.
CASSLAMRDAFF
TGTGCCAGCAGCTTAGCGATGCGGGACGCTTTCTTT
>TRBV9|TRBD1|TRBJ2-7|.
CASSDDRGSYEQYF
TGTGCCAGCAGCGACGACAGGGGCTCCTACGAGCAGTACTTC
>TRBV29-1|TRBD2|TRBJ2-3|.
CSVSSGELTDTQYF
TGCAGCGTGTCTAGCGGGGAACTCACAGATACGCAGTATTTT
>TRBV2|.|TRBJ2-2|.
CASNPLGPNTGELFF
TGTGCCAGCAACCCCCTTGGCCCGAACACCGGGGAGCTGTTTTTT
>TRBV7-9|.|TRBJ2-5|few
CASSLETGAMETQYF
TGTGCCAGCAGCTTAGAGACTGGGGCGATGGAGACCCAGTACTTC
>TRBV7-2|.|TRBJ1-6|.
CASSSPSSDSPLHF
TGTGCCAGCAGCTCCCCCTCTTCGGATTCACCCCTCCACTTT
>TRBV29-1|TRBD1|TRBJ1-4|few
CSVDTGVNEKLFF
TGCAGCGTTGACACAGGGGTTAATGAAAAACTGTTTTTT
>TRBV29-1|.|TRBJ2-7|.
CSVETQGLSEQYF
TGCAGCGTTGAAACACAGGGTCTATCCGAGCAGTACTTC
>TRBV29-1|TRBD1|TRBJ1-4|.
CSVEQGAREKLFF
TGCAGCGTAGAACAGGGGGCGCGCGAAAAACTGTTTTTT
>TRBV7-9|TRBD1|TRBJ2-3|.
CASSSGWAGGTDTQYF
TGTGCCAGCAGCTCCGGCTGGGCAGGGGGTACAGATACGCAGTATTTT
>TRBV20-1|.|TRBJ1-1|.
CSAGGQIEAFF
TGCAGTGCTGGAGGACAGATTGAAGCTTTCTTT
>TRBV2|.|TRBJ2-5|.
CASSVFRGETQYF
TGTGCCAGCAGTGTGTTTAGGGGAGAGACCCAGTACTTC
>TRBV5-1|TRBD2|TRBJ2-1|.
CASSLVPAGGINEQFF
TGCGCCAGCAGCTTGGTGCCGGCGGGGGGGATCAATGAGCAGTTCTTC
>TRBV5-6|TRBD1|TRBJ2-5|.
CASSLDRGQVQETQYF
TGTGCCAGCAGCTTAGACAGGGGTCAGGTCCAAGAGACCCAGTACTTC
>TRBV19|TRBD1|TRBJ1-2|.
CASRSTGDYGYTF
TGTGCCAGTAGGTCGACAGGGGATTATGGCTACACCTTC
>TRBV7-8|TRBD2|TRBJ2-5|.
CASSNSGVGGTQYF
TGTGCCAGCAGCAATAGCGGGGTTGGGGGGACCCAGTACTTC
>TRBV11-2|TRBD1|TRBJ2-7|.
CASSLWTGAALYEQYF
TGTGCCAGCAGCTTATGGACAGGGGCGGCATTGTACGAGCAGTACTTC
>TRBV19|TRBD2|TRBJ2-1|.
CASGLAGFAIEQFF
TGTGCCAGCGGACTAGCGGGGTTTGCCATTGAGCAGTTCTTC
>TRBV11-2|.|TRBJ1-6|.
CASTPKEGGRNSPLHF
TGTGCCAGCACCCCTAAGGAAGGTGGGCGTAATTCACCCCTCCACTTT
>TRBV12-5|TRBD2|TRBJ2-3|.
CASGTGLAGPTDTQYF
TGTGCTAGTGGTACTGGACTAGCGGGACCCACAGATACGCAGTATTTT
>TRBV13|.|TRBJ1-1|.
CASSSYREYTEEAFF
TGTGCCAGCAGCTCCTACAGGGAGTACACTGAAGAAGCTTTCTTT
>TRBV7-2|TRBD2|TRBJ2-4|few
CASSLALAGGPMNIQYF
TGTGCCAGCAGCTTAGCACTAGCGGGGGGGCCGATGAACATTCAGTACTTC
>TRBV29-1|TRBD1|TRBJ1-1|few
CSGGQVNTEAFF
TGCAGCGGTGGACAGGTGAACACTGAAGCTTTCTTT
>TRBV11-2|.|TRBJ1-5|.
CASSLDHKQPQHF
TGTGCCAGCAGCTTAGATCACAAGCAGCCCCAGCATTTT
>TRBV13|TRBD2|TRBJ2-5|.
CASSLGRGANQETQYF
TGTGCCAGCAGCTTAGGGCGGGGGGCCAACCAAGAGACCCAGTACTTC
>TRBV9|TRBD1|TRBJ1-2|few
CASSGRDRGIGYTF
TGTGCCAGCAGCGGACGGGACAGGGGGATCGGCTACACCTTC
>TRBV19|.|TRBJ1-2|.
CASSIGGSTYGYTF
TGTGCCAGTAGTATTGGAGGGTCTACCTATGGCTACACCTTC
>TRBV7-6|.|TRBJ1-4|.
CASSLRLQGPNEKLFF
TGTGCCAGCAGCTTAAGGCTTCAGGGGCCTAATGAAAAACTGTTTTTT
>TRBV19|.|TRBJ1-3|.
CASGQSSGNTIYF
TGTGCCAGTGGACAGAGCTCTGGAAACACCATATATTTT